The clone carrying this T cell receptor beta chain has a count of ten or more. Its cognate antigen is unknown. J was trimmed by 5 bases and V by 2 bases; bases with no gene match: 6. Germline V gene sequence: CDR1 SEHNR, CDR2 FQNEAQ (reference sequence). The CDR3 has 16 residues. These data are taken from a study of T cell repertoires in cytomegalovirus infection. Whole-study results and caveats: Ex vivo, HLA-C-restricted CMV-specific TCR beta clonotypes prevailed over the rest of the response.

MiXCR, run by TCRdb on the reads, gives a single entry per CDR3 protein. The sample lists about 490,000 distinct CDR3 sequences; 16% were seen once. The TCR originated in a human donor in good health (CMV status not recorded). Some clones in this sample may be carry-over from other donors' samples. The chain is built from TRBV7-9 and TRBJ1-5; 10 bases fit TRBD1. Material for sequencing was CD8+ T cells from PBMCs. This CDR3 reads CASSLTGQGTDQPQHF. The CDR3 nucleotides read TGTGCCAGCAGCTTAACGGGACAGGGGACTGATCAGCCCCAGCATTTT.